Following are 23 T cell receptor beta chains from one sample sequenced in a study of long-term antiretroviral therapy in people with HIV. Version v3.0 of the immunoSEQ assay ran at survey level. Using immunoSEQ multiplex PCR, the repertoire was profiled, and TCRdb retains in-frame clones only, with some absent. The sample includes 24,000 or so clones, approximately 83% of them seen just once. This sample comprised unsorted PBMCs, obtained 4.1 to 4.5 years after starting antiretroviral therapy. These receptor sequences come from a man aged 25 to 40 with HIV.

The V call is TRBV30, the J call TRBJ1-2; weak D call: TRBD1 (6 bases). Trimming shortened V by 5 bases and J by 7 bases, and 17 bases separated the two germline ends. From germline, CDR1 is GTSNPN and CDR2 SVGIG (reference sequence). The CDR3 covers 13 residues. CDR3 loop: CAWQSGTYGGYTF. CDR3 nucleotides: TGTGCCTGGCAGAGCGGGACATACGGTGGCTACACCTTC.

The rearrangement links TRBV5-4 to TRBJ1-4; TRBD1 matches at 8 bases. Trimming cost V 6 bases and J 6 bases; bases outside gene matches: 1. The germline V gene has CDR1 SGHNT and CDR2 YYREEE (reference sequence). This CDR3 has 12 residues. CDR3 nucleotide sequence: TGTGCCAGCAACAGGGGGGATGAAAAACTGTTTTTT. Its protein is CASNRGDEKLFF.

J is TRBJ2-1 and V is TRBV7-2; D tentatively reads TRBD1 or TRBD2 (5 bases each). V was clipped by 1 base and J by 9 bases, with 16 bases between them. The CDR3 loop spans 15 amino acids. Germline V CDR1 and CDR2: SGHTA, FQGNSA. The CDR3 nucleotides are TGTGCCAGCAGCTTAGATAGCCCGAGGGGTGGTGAGCAGTTCTTC. The encoded protein is CASSLDSPRGGEQFF.

V is TRBV7-9 and J is TRBJ2-4; either TRBD1 or TRBD2 may fit D (5 bases each). The CDR3 is 16 amino acids. CDR1 is SEHNR, CDR2 FQNEAQ, per germline (reference sequence). V was clipped by 1 base and J by 0 bases, with 10 bases between them. CDR3 in DNA: TGTGCCAGCAGCTTAGGGGCCGGGACAGCCAAAAACATTCAGTACTTC. Its translation is CASSLGAGTAKNIQYF.

The J gene is TRBJ2-5, the V gene TRBV9; tentatively, D is TRBD2 (6 bases). Germline CDR1 and CDR2: SGDLS and YYNGEE. The V and J ends lost 3 bases and 2 bases respectively, with 14 bases between them. The CDR3 runs to 15 residues. The CDR3 DNA reads TGTGCCAGCAGCGCCCTGAGTGGGACTCAAGAGACCCAGTACTTC. As protein: CASSALSGTQETQYF.

The chain recombines TRBV9 with TRBJ2-3; 11 bases line up with TRBD2. Germline V CDR1 and CDR2: SGDLS, YYNGEE. This CDR3 has 13 residues. Unmatched junction bases numbered 6, after V lost 4 bases and J lost 11 bases. The CDR3 is CASSTPSGGRQYF. CDR3 sequence (DNA): TGTGCCAGCAGCACCCCTAGCGGGGGGCGGCAGTATTTT.

The chain joins TRBV5-6 to TRBJ1-1; no firm D call. The CDR3 has 11 residues. Germline V gene sequence: CDR1 SGHDT, CDR2 YYEEEE. V lost 3 bases and J lost 10, with 10 bases in between. CDR3 nucleotide sequence: TGTGCCAGCAGCTCTTCCCGAGGAGCTTTCTTT. Its protein product is CASSSSRGAFF. The whole variable domain, remainder taken from reference TRBV5-6 and TRBJ1-1, is DAGVTQSPTHLIKTRGQQVTLRCSPKSGHDTVSWYQQALGQGPQFIFQYYEEEERQRGNFPDRFSGHQFPNYSSELNVNALLLGDSALYLCASSSSRGAFFGQGTRLTVV.

This chain connects TRBV19 to TRBJ2-7; maybe TRBD2 (6 bases). The CDR3 length is 13 residues. Trimming stripped 6 bases from V and 2 bases from J, with 11 bases between. Germline V lookup: CDR1 LNHDA, CDR2 SQIVND (reference sequence). The CDR3 sequence is CASRAGRTYEQYF. For the CDR3, the DNA is TGTGCCAGTAGAGCGGGCCGCACCTACGAGCAGTACTTC.

V usage is TRBV2 and J usage is TRBJ2-7; D is unclear. Germline CDR1 SNHLY, CDR2 FYNNEI. The V end lost 2 bases, the J end lost 3 bases, and 14 bases lay between the germline ends. The CDR3 has 15 residues. The CDR3 protein is CASSEFRYPYYEQYF. The CDR3 nucleotides are TGTGCCAGCAGTGAATTTAGGTATCCCTACTACGAGCAGTACTTC. The full variable domain, its missing parts supplied by reference TRBV2 and TRBJ2-7, is EPEVTQTPSHQVTQMGQEVILRCVPISNHLYFYWYRQILGQKVEFLVSFYNNEISEKSEIFDDQFSVERPDGSNFTLKIRSTKLEDSAMYFCASSEFRYPYYEQYFGPGTRLTVT.

The chain uses TRBV5-4 and TRBJ1-4, with a tentative D call TRBD1 (5 bases). V dropped 5 bases and J dropped 4 bases, with 12 bases sitting between them. This CDR3 region has 14 residues. Germline V gene lookup returns CDR1 SGHNT and CDR2 YYREEE (reference sequence). The CDR3: CASSRTPHNEKLFF. DNA of the CDR3: TGTGCCAGCAGTCGGACACCCCATAATGAAAAACTGTTTTTT.

The sample holds a few counts of this clone. The genes are TRBV13 and TRBJ1-3; D is perhaps TRBD1 (6 bases). This CDR3 comprises 16 residues. Germline V gene data show CDR1 as PRHDT and CDR2 as FYEKMQ (reference sequence). Trimming took 5 bases from V and 1 from J, leaving 15 bases between them. DNA of the CDR3: TGTGCCAGCAGCCGACAGGACTACCTATCTGGAAACACCATATATTTT. It is translated as CASSRQDYLSGNTIYF.

The V and J genes are TRBV4-1 and TRBJ2-3, with 8 bases aligning to TRBD2. V trimming: 4 bases; J trimming: 0 bases; junction bases outside the gene matches: 9. CDR1 and CDR2 from the germline V gene are MGHRA and YSYEKL. This CDR3 is 17 amino acids long. The DNA of the CDR3 is TGCGCCAGCAGCCGCAGCTTACTAGCGGAGAGCACAGATACGCAGTATTTT. Its protein product is CASSRSLLAESTDTQYF.

This chain links TRBV9 with TRBJ2-7, with 9 positions matching TRBD2. V was pared by 1 base and J by 4 bases, with 3 bases of the junction left unmatched. The CDR3 totals 14 residues. Germline values: CDR1 SGDLS, CDR2 YYNGEE. CDR3 nucleotides: TGTGCCAGCAGCGTAAGCGGGGGGCCTTACGAGCAGTACTTC. As protein: CASSVSGGPYEQYF. Looking up the rest from reference TRBV9 and TRBJ2-7 gives the full variable domain: DSGVTQTPKHLITATGQRVTLRCSPRSGDLSVYWYQQSLDQGLQFLIQYYNGEERAKGNILERFSAQQFPDLHSELNLSSLELGDSALYFCASSVSGGPYEQYFGPGTRLTVT.

The chain links TRBV5-1 to TRBJ2-5; possibly TRBD2 for D (6 bases). CDR1 and CDR2 (germline): SGHRS, YFSETQ. This CDR3 region has 15 residues. Trimming shortened V by 0 bases and J by 2 bases, and 11 bases separated the two germline ends. CDR3 loop: CASSLDGGWQETQYF. CDR3 nucleotides: TGCGCCAGCAGCTTGGATGGGGGGTGGCAAGAGACCCAGTACTTC.

The V call is TRBV13, the J call TRBJ2-7; D perhaps matches TRBD2 (6 bases). The CDR3 totals 14 residues. V lost 3 bases and J lost 0, with 9 bases in between. Germline assignment: CDR1 PRHDT and CDR2 FYEKMQ (reference sequence). CDR3 DNA: TGTGCCAGCAGCTTCGGGCGGGGCTCCTACGAGCAGTACTTC. Translation: CASSFGRGSYEQYF.

The rearrangement joins TRBV2 to TRBJ2-3; TRBD2 matches 10 bases. Per germline, CDR1 SNHLY and CDR2 FYNNEI. The CDR3 is 14 amino acids. The ends lost 9 bases at V and 6 bases at J; junction bases unmatched: 9. The DNA for the CDR3 is TGTGCCAGAACACTAGCGGGGCATGCGGATACGCAGTATTTT. Translated: CARTLAGHADTQYF.

The chain is built from TRBV19 and TRBJ1-4; 7 bases are a match to TRBD1. The V segment lost 7 bases and the J segment 4 bases; nucleotides outside the gene matches: 6. Germline V gives CDR1 LNHDA, CDR2 SQIVND (reference sequence). This CDR3 contains 14 residues. CDR3 sequence: CASTGRQGNEKLFF. Written as DNA, the CDR3 is TGTGCCAGTACCGGGAGACAGGGTAATGAAAAACTGTTTTTT.

J is TRBJ2-3 and V is TRBV18; D may correspond to TRBD1 or TRBD2 (5 bases each). Germline CDR1 KGHSH, CDR2 LQKENI. V was clipped by 4 bases and J by 6 bases, with 8 bases between them. The CDR3 consists of 12 residues. The CDR3 is CASSRDDDTQYF. DNA of the CDR3: TGTGCCAGCTCACGGGACGACGATACGCAGTATTTT.

The V call is TRBV7-2, the J call TRBJ1-2, with 8 bases aligning to TRBD1. With 4 bases clipped from V and 4 bases from J, the junction kept 5 bases outside the gene matches. The CDR3 has 14 amino acids. Per germline, CDR1 SGHTA and CDR2 FQGNSA. Here the CDR3 DNA reads TGTGCCAGCAGCTCGCAACAGGGGGTCTATGGCTACACCTTC. Its protein product is CASSSQQGVYGYTF.

The rearrangement uses TRBV5-4 and TRBJ2-5; D is uncertain. The CDR3 runs 13 residues. CDR1 is SGHNT, CDR2 YYREEE, per germline (reference sequence). V was clipped by 0 bases and J by 5 bases, with 8 bases between them. The CDR3 coding sequence is TGTGCCAGCAGCTTGGGCGCTACGGAGACCCAGTACTTC. Amino acid sequence: CASSLGATETQYF.

J is TRBJ1-6 and V is TRBV30; D call uncertain. V lost 3 bases and J 13 bases, leaving 13 bases between the germline ends. This CDR3 has 12 amino acids. Germline loops: CDR1 GTSNPN, CDR2 SVGIG (reference sequence). CDR3: CAWSQSVLPLHF. The CDR3 DNA follows: TGTGCCTGGAGCCAATCGGTATTGCCCCTCCACTTT.

J is TRBJ1-1 and V is TRBV18; no reliable D call. Looked up from germline, CDR1 is KGHSH and CDR2 is LQKENI. The CDR3 is 14 amino acids. The V gene lost 1 base and the J gene lost 3 bases, with 9 bases spanning the gap. The CDR3, as DNA: TGTGCCAGCTCACCACGGGGTGGGGACACTGAAGCTTTCTTT. This sequence encodes CASSPRGGDTEAFF. Complete variable domain (other parts from reference TRBV18 and TRBJ1-1): NAGVMQNPRHLVRRRGQEARLRCSPMKGHSHVYWYRQLPEEGLKFMVYLQKENIIDESGMPKERFSAEFPKEGPSILRIQQVVRGDSAAYFCASSPRGGDTEAFFGQGTRLTVV.

The chain combines TRBV2 with TRBJ2-7, with 10 bases that match TRBD2. Germline trimming cut 6 bases from V and 2 bases from J; bases unmatched to any gene: 4. From germline, CDR1 is SNHLY and CDR2 FYNNEI. The CDR3 has 14 amino acids. The CDR3 coding sequence is TGTGCCAGCAGGTCCCTAGCGGGGGCCTACGAGCAGTACTTC. Encoded protein: CASRSLAGAYEQYF.